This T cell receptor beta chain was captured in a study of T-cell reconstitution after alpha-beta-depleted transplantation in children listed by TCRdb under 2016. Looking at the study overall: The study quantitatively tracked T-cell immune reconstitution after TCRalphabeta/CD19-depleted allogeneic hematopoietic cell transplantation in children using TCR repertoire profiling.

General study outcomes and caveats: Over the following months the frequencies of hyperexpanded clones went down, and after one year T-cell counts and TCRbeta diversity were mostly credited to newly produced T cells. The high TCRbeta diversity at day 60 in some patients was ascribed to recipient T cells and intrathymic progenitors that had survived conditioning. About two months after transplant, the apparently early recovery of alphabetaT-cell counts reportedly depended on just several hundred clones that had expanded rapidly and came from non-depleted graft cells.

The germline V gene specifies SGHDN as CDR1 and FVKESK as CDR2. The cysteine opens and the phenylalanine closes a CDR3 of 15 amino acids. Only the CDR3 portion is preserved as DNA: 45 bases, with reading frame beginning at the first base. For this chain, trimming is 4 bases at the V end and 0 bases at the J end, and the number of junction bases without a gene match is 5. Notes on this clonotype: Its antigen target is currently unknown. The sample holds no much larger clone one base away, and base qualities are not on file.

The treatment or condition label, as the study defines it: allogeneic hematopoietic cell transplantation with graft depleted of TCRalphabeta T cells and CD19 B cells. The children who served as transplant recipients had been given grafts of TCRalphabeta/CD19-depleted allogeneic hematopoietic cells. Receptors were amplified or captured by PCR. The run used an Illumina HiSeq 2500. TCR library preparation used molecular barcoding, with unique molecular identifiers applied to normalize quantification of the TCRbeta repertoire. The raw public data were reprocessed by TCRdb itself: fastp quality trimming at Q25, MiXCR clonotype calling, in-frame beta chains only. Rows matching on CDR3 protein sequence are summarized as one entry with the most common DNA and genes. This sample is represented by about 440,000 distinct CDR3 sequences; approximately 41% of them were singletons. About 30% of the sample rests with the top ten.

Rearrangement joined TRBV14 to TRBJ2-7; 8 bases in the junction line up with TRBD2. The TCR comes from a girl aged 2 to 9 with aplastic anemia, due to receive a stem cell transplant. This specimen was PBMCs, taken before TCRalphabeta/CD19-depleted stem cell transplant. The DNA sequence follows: TGTGCCAGCAGCCCTGGGAGCGGGAGCTCCTACGAGCAGTACTTC. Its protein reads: CASSPGSGSSYEQYF. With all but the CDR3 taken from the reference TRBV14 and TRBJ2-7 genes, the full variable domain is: EAGVTQFPSHSVIEKGQTVTLRCDPISGHDNLYWYRRVMGKEIKFLLHFVKESKQDESGMPNNRFLAERTGGTYSTLKVQPAELEDSGVYFCASSPGSGSSYEQYFGPGTRLTVT.